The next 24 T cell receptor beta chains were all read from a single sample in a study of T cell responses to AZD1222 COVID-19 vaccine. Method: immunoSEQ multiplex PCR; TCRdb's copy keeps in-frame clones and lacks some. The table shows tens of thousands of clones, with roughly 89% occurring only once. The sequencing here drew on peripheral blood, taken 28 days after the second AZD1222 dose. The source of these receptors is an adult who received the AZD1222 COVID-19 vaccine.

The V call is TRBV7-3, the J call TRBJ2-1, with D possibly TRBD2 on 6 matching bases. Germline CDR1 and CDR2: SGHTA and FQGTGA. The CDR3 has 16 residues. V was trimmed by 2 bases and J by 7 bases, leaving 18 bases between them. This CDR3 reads CASSLRPGTGDNEQFF. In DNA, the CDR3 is TGTGCCAGCAGCTTACGACCGGGGACGGGGGATAATGAGCAGTTCTTC.

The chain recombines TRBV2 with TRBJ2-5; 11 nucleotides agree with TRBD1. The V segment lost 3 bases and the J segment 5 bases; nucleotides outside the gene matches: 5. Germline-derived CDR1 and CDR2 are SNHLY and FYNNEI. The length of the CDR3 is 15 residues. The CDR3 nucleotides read TGTGCCAGCAGTGAGAGGGACAGGGGGTGGGAGACCCAGTACTTC. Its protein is CASSERDRGWETQYF.

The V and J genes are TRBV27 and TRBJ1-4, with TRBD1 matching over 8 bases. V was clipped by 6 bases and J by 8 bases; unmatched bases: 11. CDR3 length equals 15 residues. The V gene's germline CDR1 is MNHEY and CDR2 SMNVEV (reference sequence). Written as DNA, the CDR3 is TGTGCCAGCAGAGACGCAGGACAGGGATGGGAAAAACTGTTTTTT. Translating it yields CASRDAGQGWEKLFF.

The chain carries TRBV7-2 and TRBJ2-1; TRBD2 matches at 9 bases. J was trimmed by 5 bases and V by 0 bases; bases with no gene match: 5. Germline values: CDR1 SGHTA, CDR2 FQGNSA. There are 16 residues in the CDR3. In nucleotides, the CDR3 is TGTGCCAGCAGCTTAGCGGGGGCTAGCGGGAACAATGAGCAGTTCTTC. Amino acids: CASSLAGASGNNEQFF.

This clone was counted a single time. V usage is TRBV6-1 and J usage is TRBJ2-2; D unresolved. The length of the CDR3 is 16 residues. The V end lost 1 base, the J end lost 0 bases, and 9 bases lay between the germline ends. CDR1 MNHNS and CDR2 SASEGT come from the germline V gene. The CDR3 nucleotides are TGTGCCAGCAGTGAAGGACACCCAACGAACACCGGGGAGCTGTTTTTT. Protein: CASSEGHPTNTGELFF.

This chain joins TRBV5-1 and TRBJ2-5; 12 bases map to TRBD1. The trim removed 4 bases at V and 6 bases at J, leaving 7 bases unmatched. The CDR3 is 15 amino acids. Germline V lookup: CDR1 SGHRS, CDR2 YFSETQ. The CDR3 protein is CASSKGQGALQTQYF. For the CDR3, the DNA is TGCGCCAGCAGCAAGGGACAGGGGGCCCTCCAGACCCAGTACTTC.

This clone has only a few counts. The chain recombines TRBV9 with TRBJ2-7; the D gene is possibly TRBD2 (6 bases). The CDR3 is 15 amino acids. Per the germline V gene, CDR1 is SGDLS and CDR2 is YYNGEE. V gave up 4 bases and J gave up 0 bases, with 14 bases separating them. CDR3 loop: CASSIGGVSSYEQYF. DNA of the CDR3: TGTGCCAGCAGCATCGGCGGGGTCTCCTCCTACGAGCAGTACTTC.

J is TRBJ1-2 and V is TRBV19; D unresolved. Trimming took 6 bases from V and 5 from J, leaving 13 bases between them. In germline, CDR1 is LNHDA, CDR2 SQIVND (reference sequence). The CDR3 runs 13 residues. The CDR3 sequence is CASRPRVGYGYTF. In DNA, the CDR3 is TGTGCCAGTAGACCAAGGGTAGGGTATGGCTACACCTTC.

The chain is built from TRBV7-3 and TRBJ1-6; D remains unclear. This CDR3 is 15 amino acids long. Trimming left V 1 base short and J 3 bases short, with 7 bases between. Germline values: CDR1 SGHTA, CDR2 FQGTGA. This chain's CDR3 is CASSLNGYYNSPLHF. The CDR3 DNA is TGTGCCAGCAGCTTAAACGGGTACTATAATTCACCCCTCCACTTT.

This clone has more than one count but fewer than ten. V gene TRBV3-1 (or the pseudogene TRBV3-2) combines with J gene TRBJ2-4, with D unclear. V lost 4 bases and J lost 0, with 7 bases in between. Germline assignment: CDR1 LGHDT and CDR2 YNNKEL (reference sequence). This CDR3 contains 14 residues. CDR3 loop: CASSLNTAKNIQYF. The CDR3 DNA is TGTGCCAGCAGCCTTAATACAGCCAAAAACATTCAGTACTTC.

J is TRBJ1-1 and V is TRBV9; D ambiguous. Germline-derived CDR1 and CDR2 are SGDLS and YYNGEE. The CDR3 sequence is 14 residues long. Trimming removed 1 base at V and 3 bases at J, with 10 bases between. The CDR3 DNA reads TGTGCCAGCAGCGTAAGGGTGCGGGACACTGAAGCTTTCTTT. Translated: CASSVRVRDTEAFF. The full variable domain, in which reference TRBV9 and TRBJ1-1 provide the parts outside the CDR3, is DSGVTQTPKHLITATGQRVTLRCSPRSGDLSVYWYQQSLDQGLQFLIQYYNGEERAKGNILERFSAQQFPDLHSELNLSSLELGDSALYFCASSVRVRDTEAFFGQGTRLTVV.

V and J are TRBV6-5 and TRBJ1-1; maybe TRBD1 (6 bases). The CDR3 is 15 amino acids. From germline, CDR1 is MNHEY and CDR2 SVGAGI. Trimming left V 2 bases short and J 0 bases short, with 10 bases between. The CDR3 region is CASSYGGSMNTEAFF. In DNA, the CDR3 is TGTGCCAGCAGTTACGGGGGCTCAATGAACACTGAAGCTTTCTTT.

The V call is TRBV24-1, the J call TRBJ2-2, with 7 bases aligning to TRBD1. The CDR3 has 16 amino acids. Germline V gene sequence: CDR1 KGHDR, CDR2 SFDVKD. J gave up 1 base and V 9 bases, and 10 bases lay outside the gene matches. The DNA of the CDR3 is TGTGCCACCTTCAAACCGGGACAGAAGAACACCGGGGAGCTGTTTTTT. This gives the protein CATFKPGQKNTGELFF.

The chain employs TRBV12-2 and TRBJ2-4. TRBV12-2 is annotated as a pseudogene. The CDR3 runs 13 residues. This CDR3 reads CASRSLTTNIQYF. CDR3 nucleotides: TGTGCAAGTCGCTCCTTGACCACAAACATTCAGTACTTC.

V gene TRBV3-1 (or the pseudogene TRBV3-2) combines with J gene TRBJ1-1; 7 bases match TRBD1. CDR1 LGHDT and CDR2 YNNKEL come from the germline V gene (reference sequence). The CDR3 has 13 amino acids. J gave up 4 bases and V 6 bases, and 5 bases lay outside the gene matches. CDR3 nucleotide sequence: TGTGCCAGCAGGGTACAGGGGATCACTGAAGCTTTCTTT. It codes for CASRVQGITEAFF.

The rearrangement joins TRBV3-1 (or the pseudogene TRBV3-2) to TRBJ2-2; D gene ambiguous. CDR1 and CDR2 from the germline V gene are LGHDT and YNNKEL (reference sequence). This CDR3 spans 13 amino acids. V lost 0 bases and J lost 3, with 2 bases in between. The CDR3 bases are TGTGCCAGCAGCCAAGAGTACACCGGGGAGCTGTTTTTT. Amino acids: CASSQEYTGELFF.

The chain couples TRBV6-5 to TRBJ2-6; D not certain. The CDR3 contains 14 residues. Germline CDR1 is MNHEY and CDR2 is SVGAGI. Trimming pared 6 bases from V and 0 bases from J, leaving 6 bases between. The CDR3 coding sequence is TGTGCCAGCAGACCCTTCTCTGGGGCCAACGTCCTGACTTTC. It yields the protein CASRPFSGANVLTF.

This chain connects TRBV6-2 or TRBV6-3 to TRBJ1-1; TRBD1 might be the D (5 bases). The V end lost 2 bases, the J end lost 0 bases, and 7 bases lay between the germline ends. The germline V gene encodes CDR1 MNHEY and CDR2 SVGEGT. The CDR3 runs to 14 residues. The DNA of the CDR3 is TGTGCCAGCAGTTACGGGGGAATGAACACTGAAGCTTTCTTT. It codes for CASSYGGMNTEAFF.

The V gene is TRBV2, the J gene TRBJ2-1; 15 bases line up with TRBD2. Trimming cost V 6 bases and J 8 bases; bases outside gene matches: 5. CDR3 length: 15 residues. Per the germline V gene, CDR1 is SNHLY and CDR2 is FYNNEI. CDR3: CASRRTSGGVDEQFF. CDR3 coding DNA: TGTGCCAGCAGACGGACTAGCGGGGGGGTCGATGAGCAGTTCTTC.

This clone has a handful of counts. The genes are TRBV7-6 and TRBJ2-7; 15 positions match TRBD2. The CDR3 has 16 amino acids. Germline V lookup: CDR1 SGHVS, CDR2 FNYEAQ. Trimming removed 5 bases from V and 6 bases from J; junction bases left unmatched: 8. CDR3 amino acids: CASSRTGTSGGIEQYF. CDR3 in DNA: TGTGCCAGCAGCAGGACCGGGACTAGCGGGGGGATCGAGCAGTACTTC.

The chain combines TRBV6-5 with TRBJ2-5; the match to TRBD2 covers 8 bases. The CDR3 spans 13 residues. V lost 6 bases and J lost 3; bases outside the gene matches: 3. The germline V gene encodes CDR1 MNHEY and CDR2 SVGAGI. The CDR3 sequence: CASSPTSEETQYF. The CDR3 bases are TGTGCCAGCAGCCCGACTAGCGAAGAGACCCAGTACTTC.

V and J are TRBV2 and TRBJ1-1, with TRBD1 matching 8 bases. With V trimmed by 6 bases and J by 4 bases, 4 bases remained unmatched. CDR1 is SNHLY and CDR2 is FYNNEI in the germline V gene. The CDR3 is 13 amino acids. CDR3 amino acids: CASRFTGGTEAFF. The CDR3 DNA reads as TGTGCCAGCAGGTTTACAGGGGGCACTGAAGCTTTCTTT.

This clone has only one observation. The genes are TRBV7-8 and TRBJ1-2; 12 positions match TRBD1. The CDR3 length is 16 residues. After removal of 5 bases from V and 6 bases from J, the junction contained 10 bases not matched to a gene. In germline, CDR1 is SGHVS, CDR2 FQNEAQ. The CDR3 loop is CASSQQPGQGADGYTF. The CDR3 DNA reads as TGTGCCAGCAGCCAACAACCGGGACAGGGGGCAGATGGCTACACCTTC.

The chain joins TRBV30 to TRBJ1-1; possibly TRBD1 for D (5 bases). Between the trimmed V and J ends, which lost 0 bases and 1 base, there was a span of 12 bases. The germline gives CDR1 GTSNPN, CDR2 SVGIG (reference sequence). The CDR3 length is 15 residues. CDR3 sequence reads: CAWSVREGANTEAFF. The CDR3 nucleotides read TGTGCCTGGAGTGTACGGGAAGGGGCGAACACTGAAGCTTTCTTT.